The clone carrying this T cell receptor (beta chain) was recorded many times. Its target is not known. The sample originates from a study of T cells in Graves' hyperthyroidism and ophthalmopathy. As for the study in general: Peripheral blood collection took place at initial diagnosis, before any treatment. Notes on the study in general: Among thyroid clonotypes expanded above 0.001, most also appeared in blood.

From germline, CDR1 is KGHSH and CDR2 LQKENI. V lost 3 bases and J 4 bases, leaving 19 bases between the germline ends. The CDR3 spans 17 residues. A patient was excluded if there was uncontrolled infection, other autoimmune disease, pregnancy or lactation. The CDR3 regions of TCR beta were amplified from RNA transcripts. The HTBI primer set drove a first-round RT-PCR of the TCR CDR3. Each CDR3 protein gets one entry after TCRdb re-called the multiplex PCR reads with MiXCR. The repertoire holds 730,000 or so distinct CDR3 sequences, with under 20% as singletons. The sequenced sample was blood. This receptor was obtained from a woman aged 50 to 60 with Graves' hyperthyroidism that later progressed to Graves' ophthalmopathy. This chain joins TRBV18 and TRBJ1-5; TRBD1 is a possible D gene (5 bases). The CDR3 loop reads CASSPDVGVLGNQPQHF. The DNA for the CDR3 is TGTGCCAGCTCACCGGACGTGGGGGTGTTGGGGAATCAGCCCCAGCATTTT.